Listed below are T cell receptor beta chains from one sample, sequenced in a study of T-cell reconstitution after alpha-beta-depleted transplantation in children. TCRdb re-called the PCR reads through MiXCR, storing one row per CDR3 protein. The sample has around 490,000 distinct CDR3 sequences, roughly 11% seen once. Sequencing was performed on PBMCs, mostly from graft donor cells, taken 180 days after TCRalphabeta/CD19-depleted stem cell transplant. These receptors originate from a female patient aged 2 to 10 who had a stem cell transplant for aplastic anemia, so the T cells may come from the graft donor. The CDR3 runs from the conserved cysteine through the conserved F or W. Each record gives: clone size, V gene, J gene, D gene, CDR3 DNA, CDR3 protein. A D gene is named only where the DNA matches it firmly. For some rows the clone size is stated as once, few or many, or as a class when expanded; others skip it.

NA	TRBV12-3/TRBV12-4	TRBJ1-2	TRBD1	TGTGCCAGCAGTACGTACGACAGGGACTATGGCTACACCTTC	CASSTYDRDYGYTF
few	TRBV5-6	TRBJ2-3	TRBD2	TGTGCCAGCAGCTTTAGGACTAGCGGGGACACAGATACGCAGTATTTT	CASSFRTSGDTDTQYF
few	TRBV6-1	TRBJ2-1	TRBD1	TGTGCCAGCAGTGAATTGAACAGGGGAACACTCCGACTCAATGAGCAGTTCTTC	CASSELNRGTLRLNEQFF
many	TRBV5-1	TRBJ2-3	NA	TGTGCCAGCTCACTCGGGACACCTAGCACAGATACGCAGTATTTT	CASSLGTPSTDTQYF
few	TRBV11-1	TRBJ2-1	TRBD2	TGTGCCAGCAGCCGTAACCCCTCCCTAGCGGATGCCTACAATGAGCAGTTCTTC	CASSRNPSLADAYNEQFF
once	TRBV20-1	TRBJ2-7	NA	TGCAGTGCTAGAGATCATGCCAGGAGCTACGAGCAGTACTTC	CSARDHARSYEQYF
few	TRBV2	TRBJ2-7	TRBD2	TGTGCCAGCAGCGCCGGGACTAGCGGAACCTACGAGCAGTACTTC	CASSAGTSGTYEQYF
few	TRBV7-9	TRBJ2-5	TRBD1	TGTGCCAGCAGCTACCGGGACAGGGGAGGAATTGAGACCCAGTACTTC	CASSYRDRGGIETQYF
few	TRBV29-1	TRBJ2-7	TRBD2	TGCAGCGTTTCTAGCGGGAGGGCCTACGAGCAGTACTTC	CSVSSGRAYEQYF
NA	TRBV5-1	TRBJ1-2	TRBD1	TGCGCCAGCAGCTGGGGGACAGGTTATGGCTACACCTTC	CASSWGTGYGYTF
few	TRBV15	TRBJ1-5	NA	TGTGCCACCGCGGCAGGGGAAGGGGCCCAGCATTTT	CATAAGEGAQHF
few	TRBV6-2/TRBV6-3	TRBJ2-5	TRBD2	TGTGCCAGCACTCGCGAACTAGCGGGACACCGGTTAGTGGAAGAGACCCAGTACTTC	CASTRELAGHRLVEETQYF
NA	TRBV7-2	TRBJ1-6	NA	TGTGCCAGCACCCCCACAGGGAATTCACCCCTCCACTTT	CASTPTGNSPLHF
few	TRBV28	TRBJ2-1	TRBD1	TGTGCCAGCAGTCTCAAGACAGGGTGGAATGAGCAGTTCTTC	CASSLKTGWNEQFF
NA	TRBV28	TRBJ2-7	TRBD2	TGTGCCAGCAGCCCTCAACTAGCGGGACGTCCCTACGAGCAGTACTTC	CASSPQLAGRPYEQYF
few	TRBV20-1	TRBJ1-2	NA	TGCAGTGCTAGCCACGGGGGGGACTATGGCTACACCTTC	CSASHGGDYGYTF
few	TRBV11-3	TRBJ2-1	TRBD2	TGTGCCAGCAGCTTAAATCTAGCGGACTTCAATGAGCAGTTCTTC	CASSLNLADFNEQFF
NA	TRBV7-6	TRBJ1-4	NA	TGTGCCAGCAGCCCCCGGACAGCGGAGAATGAAAAACTGTTTTTT	CASSPRTAENEKLFF
NA	TRBV29-1	TRBJ2-4	NA	TGCAGCGTTGTGGTGCACCTAGCCAAAAACATTCAGTACTTC	CSVVVHLAKNIQYF
NA	TRBV5-1	TRBJ2-1	TRBD2	TGCGCCAGCAGCTTGAGGGGTAGCGGGTCCGCAATCGAGCAGTTCTTC	CASSLRGSGSAIEQFF
few	TRBV7-2	TRBJ2-2	TRBD1	TGTGCCAGCAGCGTGACAGGGTTTGATGCCGGGGAGCTGTTTTTT	CASSVTGFDAGELFF
many	TRBV10-3	TRBJ1-4	TRBD1	TGTGCCATCAGTGTGACAGGGAATGAAAAACTGTTTTTT	CAISVTGNEKLFF
few	TRBV18	TRBJ1-2	NA	TGTGCCAGCTCACCAATAGCTGCCAGGCACTATGGCTACACCTTC	CASSPIAARHYGYTF
NA	TRBV27	TRBJ2-1	TRBD2	TGTGCCAGCAGTTTAGGCGGGAGGCTCAATGAGCAGTTCTTC	CASSLGGRLNEQFF
few	TRBV28	TRBJ1-1	TRBD1	TGTGCCAGCAGTTTAGGACAGGTGGACACTGAAGCTTTCTTT	CASSLGQVDTEAFF
many	TRBV9	TRBJ2-7	TRBD1	TGTGCCAGCAGCGTAGGCCAAGGGGGCGGATACGAGCAGTACTTC	CASSVGQGGGYEQYF
NA	TRBV6-5	TRBJ2-2	NA	TGTGCCAGCAGTTATTCTCCCCTAGGGGGGAGCAACACCGGGGAGCTGTTTTTT	CASSYSPLGGSNTGELFF
NA	TRBV2	TRBJ2-3	NA	TGTGCCAGCAGTGATCCCAGGCTGGGATCCACAGATACGCAGTATTTT	CASSDPRLGSTDTQYF
NA	TRBV4-3	TRBJ2-1	NA	TGCGCCAGCAGCCAAGCCGGGACATTAACCTACAATGAGCAGTTCTTC	CASSQAGTLTYNEQFF
few	TRBV28	TRBJ2-7	NA	TGTGCCAGCAGTTTGGGGGTTTGGAACGAGCAGTACTTC	CASSLGVWNEQYF
NA	TRBV20-1	TRBJ2-7	NA	TGCAGTGCTAAGCCCCGGGACCGACTCTACGAGCAGTACTTC	CSAKPRDRLYEQYF
NA	TRBV12-3/TRBV12-4	TRBJ1-4	TRBD1	TGTGCCAGCAGTTTGACGACAGGGAGGAGTGAAAAACTGTTTTTT	CASSLTTGRSEKLFF
few	TRBV6-2/TRBV6-3	TRBJ1-5	NA	TGTGCCAGCAGTTATTGGGGGCATCATCAGCCCCAGCATTTT	CASSYWGHHQPQHF
NA	TRBV4-1	TRBJ2-3	NA	TGCGCCAGCAGCCAAGATAGGGCCAAGGCAGATACGCAGTATTTT	CASSQDRAKADTQYF
many	TRBV7-2	TRBJ2-4	NA	TGTGCCAGCAGCTCCCCCCGGAAACTCCCTCGTTCGGCCAAAAACATTCAGTACTTC	CASSSPRKLPRSAKNIQYF
few	TRBV15	TRBJ1-1	NA	TGTGCCACCAGCAGGTTGGTCCAGGTAGGGACTGAAGCTTTCTTT	CATSRLVQVGTEAFF
many	TRBV5-1	TRBJ2-2	TRBD2	TGCGCCAGCAGGACTAGCGGGAGTCCCGGGGAGCTGTTTTTT	CASRTSGSPGELFF
few	TRBV15	TRBJ2-5	NA	TGTGCCACCAGCAGAGAACAGATAGTCGGTCTAACCGAAGAGACCCAGTACTTC	CATSREQIVGLTEETQYF
NA	TRBV6-2/TRBV6-3	TRBJ2-1	NA	TGTGCCAGCCAGCGGGCCGGCTCCTACAATGAGCAGTTCTTC	CASQRAGSYNEQFF
NA	TRBV6-1	TRBJ2-7	TRBD1	TGTGCCAGCAGGAGAAACCGGGACAGGGACTACGAGCAGTACTTC	CASRRNRDRDYEQYF
NA	TRBV5-1	TRBJ1-2	TRBD1	TGCGCCAGCAGCTTGACAGGACAGGGGGCCTACTATGGCTACACCTTC	CASSLTGQGAYYGYTF
few	TRBV7-8	TRBJ2-7	NA	TGTGCCAGCAGCTTAGAAGTGGGAGTGGGAGTATACGAGCAGTACTTC	CASSLEVGVGVYEQYF
NA	TRBV20-1	TRBJ2-1	NA	TGCAGTGCTAGAGATCCGGAAAAGCGGGCCATCTACAATGAGCAGTTCTTC	CSARDPEKRAIYNEQFF
NA	TRBV5-6	TRBJ2-2	NA	TGTGCCAGCAGCTTGGTTCATGGGATACCCGGGGAGCTGTTTTTT	CASSLVHGIPGELFF
many	TRBV27	TRBJ2-3	TRBD2	TGTGCCAGCAGTGTGGCTAGCGGGAGTAATACGCAGTATTTT	CASSVASGSNTQYF
many	TRBV14	TRBJ2-7	TRBD2	TGTGCCAGCAGCCAAGCCAGCGGGATAAGTTACGAGCAGTACTTC	CASSQASGISYEQYF
few	TRBV6-2/TRBV6-3	TRBJ1-5	NA	TGTGCCAGCAGTTACGGGGGGGAGGTTCTCCATCAGCCCCAGCATTTT	CASSYGGEVLHQPQHF
many	TRBV12-3/TRBV12-4	TRBJ2-1	NA	TGTGCCAGCAGTTACGGGAGCAATGAGCAGTTCTTC	CASSYGSNEQFF
few	TRBV7-9	TRBJ2-2	TRBD1	TGTGCCAGCAGCCTTCCCAGGGGGCTGGGCACCGGGGAGCTGTTTTTT	CASSLPRGLGTGELFF
few	TRBV4-2	TRBJ2-7	NA	TGTGCCAGCAGCCAGGGGGGGGCTAGCGGCAACTCCTACGAGCAGTACTTC	CASSQGGASGNSYEQYF
NA	TRBV3-1	TRBJ2-1	TRBD2	TGTGCCAGCAGCCAAGCCCTGGCGGGGGGGCTGAATGAGCAGTTCTTC	CASSQALAGGLNEQFF
many	TRBV20-1	TRBJ2-7	NA	TGCAGTGCTAGATTAGGCGGGCCCTCGGGCTACGAGCAGTACTTC	CSARLGGPSGYEQYF
NA	TRBV11-3	TRBJ2-5	NA	TGTGCCAGCAGCTTAGAAGGCAGACTTCAAGAGACCCAGTACTTC	CASSLEGRLQETQYF
NA	TRBV11-3	TRBJ2-5	NA	TGTGCCAGCAGCCCCTCGGCAGGGACCCAAGAGACCCAGTACTTC	CASSPSAGTQETQYF
NA	TRBV20-1	TRBJ2-3	NA	TGCAGTGCTAGAGATGGGGGCGGAACAGATACGCAGTATTTT	CSARDGGGTDTQYF
few	TRBV4-3	TRBJ1-1	NA	TGCGCCAGCAGCCAAGATTGGAGGGCCTGGACTGAAGCTTTCTTT	CASSQDWRAWTEAFF
few	TRBV7-9	TRBJ1-5	NA	TGTGCCAGCAGCCGCGCAACGGAGTTCAATCAGCCCCAGCATTTT	CASSRATEFNQPQHF